This T cell receptor (beta chain) comes out of a study of siplizumab effects on memory and regulatory T cells. Overall study context: Mixed lymphocyte reactions came in pairs, receiving siplizumab at about 1 ug/mL or receiving no drug. Findings and limits, study-wide: In unstimulated cells, naive T cells appeared more diverse than memory T cells and seemed major alloresponse contributors.

V gave up 4 bases and J gave up 7 bases; unmatched junction bases: 6. This CDR3 region has 14 residues. CDR1 and CDR2 from the germline V gene are MNHEY and SVGAGI. The protocol was immunoSEQ multiplex PCR, while the TCRdb copy is restricted to in-frame clones and leaves out a portion. The profile shows more than 12,000 clones, around 41% of them singletons. This clone has more than one count but fewer than ten. Its antigen is not known. Researchers maintained the mixed lymphocyte reaction cells in coculture at 37°C for about six days. The material sequenced was CFSE-low (dividing) CD4+ T cells sorted from an allogeneic mixed lymphocyte reaction. The chain has TRBV6-5 and TRBJ2-2, with 7 bases matching TRBD1. This clonotype originated in a human donor in good health; the cells came from an allogeneic mixed lymphocyte reaction. Some clones in this sample may be carry-over from other donors' samples. CDR3 in amino acids: CASSLRGQGGELFF. CDR3 coding DNA: TGTGCCAGCAGTTTAAGGGGGCAGGGCGGGGAGCTGTTTTTT.